The 5 T cell receptor beta chains below come from one sample, sequenced in a study of blood T cell repertoires in COVID-19. The assay was immunoSEQ multiplex PCR, and TCRdb's table has in-frame clones only and misses some. This sample has 250,000 or so clones, with about 86% found just once. The specimen was PBMCs or T cells enriched from blood (not recorded which). These receptors originate from a man aged 50 or older who had recovered from COVID-19.

The chain links TRBV7-9 to TRBJ1-3, with D uncertain. Trimming shortened V by 3 bases and J by 5 bases, and 5 bases separated the two germline ends. The CDR3 totals 12 residues. Germline assignment: CDR1 SEHNR and CDR2 FQNEAQ (reference sequence). The CDR3 here is CASSLGRNTIYF. CDR3 DNA sequence: TGTGCCAGCAGCTTGGGCAGAAACACCATATATTTT.

V is TRBV29-1 and J is TRBJ2-1; 9 bases match TRBD2. V trimming: 3 bases; J trimming: 6 bases; junction bases outside the gene matches: 6. The V gene's germline CDR1 is SQVTM and CDR2 ANQGSEA. CDR3 size: 14 residues. This CDR3 reads CSVDRLADLNEQFF. CDR3 sequence (DNA): TGCAGCGTTGATAGACTAGCGGACCTCAATGAGCAGTTCTTC.

V is TRBV7-9 and J is TRBJ1-5; TRBD1 might be the D (6 bases). Germline values: CDR1 SEHNR, CDR2 FQNEAQ (reference sequence). The ends were cut back, 5 bases at V and 10 bases at J, with 9 bases in the middle. CDR3 length: 11 residues. For the CDR3, the DNA is TGTGCCAGCAGCGCACAGGGTCCCCAGCATTTT. Its translation: CASSAQGPQHF.

This clone was detected many times. The rearrangement uses TRBV19 and TRBJ2-1; 9 bases align to TRBD1. The germline CDR1 and CDR2 sequences are LNHDA and SQIVND (reference sequence). The CDR3 length is 16 residues. Trimming took 5 bases from V and 4 from J; bases not matched to a gene: 9. CDR3 residues: CASSGGTGFLYNEQFF. The CDR3 nucleotides read TGTGCCAGTAGTGGAGGGACAGGGTTTCTGTACAATGAGCAGTTCTTC.

V and J are TRBV19 and TRBJ1-1; 7 positions match TRBD1. This CDR3 is 14 amino acids long. The trim removed 7 bases at V and 2 bases at J, leaving 7 bases unmatched. Germline lookup yields CDR1 LNHDA and CDR2 SQIVND (reference sequence). In DNA, the CDR3 is TGTGCCAGTACCCCGACAGGGTCTAACACTGAAGCTTTCTTT. Amino acids: CASTPTGSNTEAFF.